The clone carrying this T cell receptor beta chain was seen repeatedly, ten times or more. The sample is drawn from a study of T-cell reconstitution after alpha-beta-depleted transplantation in children. Researchers prepared the TCRbeta library using unique molecular identifiers, the study reports. TCRdb reprocessed the PCR reads via MiXCR and lists one record per CDR3 protein. The repertoire holds approximately 200,000 distinct CDR3 sequences, with just over 14% as singletons. The CDR3 consists of 15 residues. Deletions cut 5 bases from V and 3 bases from J, with 13 bases between. Germline V gene data show CDR1 as SEHNR and CDR2 as FQNEAQ (reference sequence).

The TCR sequence derives from a human donor who donated a stem cell graft to a child with acute lymphoblastic leukemia. The material was PBMCs from the stem cell graft donor, obtained from the stem cell graft. The rearrangement uses TRBV7-9 and TRBJ2-2; D might be TRBD2 (5 bases). This CDR3 reads CASSPGQEDTGELFF. The CDR3 bases are TGTGCCAGCAGCCCTGGGCAGGAGGACACCGGGGAGCTGTTTTTT.